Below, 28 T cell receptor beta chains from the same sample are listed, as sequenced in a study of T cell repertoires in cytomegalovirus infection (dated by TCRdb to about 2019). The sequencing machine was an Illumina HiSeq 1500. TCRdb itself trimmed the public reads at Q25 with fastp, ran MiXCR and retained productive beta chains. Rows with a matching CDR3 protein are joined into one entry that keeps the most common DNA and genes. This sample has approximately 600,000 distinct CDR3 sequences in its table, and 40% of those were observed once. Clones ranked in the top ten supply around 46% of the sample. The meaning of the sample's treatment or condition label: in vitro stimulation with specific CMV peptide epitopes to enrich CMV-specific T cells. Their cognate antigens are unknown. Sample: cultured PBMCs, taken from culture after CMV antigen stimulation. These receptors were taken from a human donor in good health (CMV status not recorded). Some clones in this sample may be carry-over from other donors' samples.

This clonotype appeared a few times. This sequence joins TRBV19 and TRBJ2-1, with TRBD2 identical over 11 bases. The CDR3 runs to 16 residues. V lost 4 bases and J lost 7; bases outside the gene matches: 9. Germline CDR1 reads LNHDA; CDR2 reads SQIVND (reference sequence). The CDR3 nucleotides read TGTGCCAGTAGTAACCTAGCGGGAGGCCGGGGGAATGAGCAGTTCTTC. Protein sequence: CASSNLAGGRGNEQFF.

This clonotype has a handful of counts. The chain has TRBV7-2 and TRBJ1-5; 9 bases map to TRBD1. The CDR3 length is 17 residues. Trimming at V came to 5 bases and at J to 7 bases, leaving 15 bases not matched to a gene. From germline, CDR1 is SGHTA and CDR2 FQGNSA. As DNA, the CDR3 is TGTGCCAGCAGCCCCGGACAGGGGAGTGGGCCACGGCAGCCCCAGCATTTT. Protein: CASSPGQGSGPRQPQHF.

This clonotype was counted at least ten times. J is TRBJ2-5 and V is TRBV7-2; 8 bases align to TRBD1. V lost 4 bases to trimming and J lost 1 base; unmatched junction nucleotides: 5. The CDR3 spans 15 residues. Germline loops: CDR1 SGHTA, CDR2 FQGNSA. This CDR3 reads CASSYRTGLQETQYF. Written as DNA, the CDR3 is TGTGCCAGCAGCTACCGGACAGGGCTCCAAGAGACCCAGTACTTC. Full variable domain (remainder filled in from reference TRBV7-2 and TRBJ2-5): GAGVSQSPSNKVTEKGKDVELRCDPISGHTALYWYRQSLGQGLEFLIYFQGNSAPDKSGLPSDRFSAERTGGSVSTLTIQRTQQEDSAVYLCASSYRTGLQETQYFGPGTRLLVL.

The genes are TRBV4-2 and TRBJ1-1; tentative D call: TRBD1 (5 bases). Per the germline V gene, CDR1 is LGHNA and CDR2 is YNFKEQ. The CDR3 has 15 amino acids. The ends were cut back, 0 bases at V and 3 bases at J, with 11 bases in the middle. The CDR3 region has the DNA TGTGCCAGCAGCCAAGATTTGGGGGGGGACACTGAAGCTTTCTTT. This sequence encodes CASSQDLGGDTEAFF.

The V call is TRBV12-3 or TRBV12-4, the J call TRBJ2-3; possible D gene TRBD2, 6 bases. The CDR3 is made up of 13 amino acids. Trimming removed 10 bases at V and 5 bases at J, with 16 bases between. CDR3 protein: CAIRTGEGDTQYF. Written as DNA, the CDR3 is TGTGCCATACGCACGGGAGAAGGAGATACGCAGTATTTT.

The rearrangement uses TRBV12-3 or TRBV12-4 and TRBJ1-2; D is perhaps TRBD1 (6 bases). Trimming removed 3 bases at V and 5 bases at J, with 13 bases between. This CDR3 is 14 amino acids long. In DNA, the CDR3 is TGTGCCAGCAGTTTTCTGGACAGCGATTATGGCTACACCTTC. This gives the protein CASSFLDSDYGYTF.

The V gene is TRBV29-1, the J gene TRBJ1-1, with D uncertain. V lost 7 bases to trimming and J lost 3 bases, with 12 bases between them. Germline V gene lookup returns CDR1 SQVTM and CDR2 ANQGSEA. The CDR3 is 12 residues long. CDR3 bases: TGCAGCGCGGGAATGAGGGACACTGAAGCTTTCTTT. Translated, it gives CSAGMRDTEAFF.

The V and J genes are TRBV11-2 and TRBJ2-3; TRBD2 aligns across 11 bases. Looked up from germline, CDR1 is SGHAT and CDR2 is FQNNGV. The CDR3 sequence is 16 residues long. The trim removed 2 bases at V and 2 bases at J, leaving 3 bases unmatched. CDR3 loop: CASSLRLAGITDTQYF. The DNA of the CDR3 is TGTGCCAGCAGCTTACGACTAGCGGGGATCACAGATACGCAGTATTTT. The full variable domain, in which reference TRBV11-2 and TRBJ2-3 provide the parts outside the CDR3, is EAGVAQSPRYKIIEKRQSVAFWCNPISGHATLYWYQQILGQGPKLLIQFQNNGVVDDSQLPKDRFSAERLKGVDSTLKIQPAKLEDSAVYLCASSLRLAGITDTQYFGPGTRLTVL.

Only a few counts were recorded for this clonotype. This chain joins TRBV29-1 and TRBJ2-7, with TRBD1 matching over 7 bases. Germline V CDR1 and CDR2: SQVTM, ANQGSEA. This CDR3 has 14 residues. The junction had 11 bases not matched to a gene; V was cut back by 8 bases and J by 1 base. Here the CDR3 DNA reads TGCAGCTTCATCCGGGACAGCGCGTCCTACGAGCAGTACTTC. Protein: CSFIRDSASYEQYF.

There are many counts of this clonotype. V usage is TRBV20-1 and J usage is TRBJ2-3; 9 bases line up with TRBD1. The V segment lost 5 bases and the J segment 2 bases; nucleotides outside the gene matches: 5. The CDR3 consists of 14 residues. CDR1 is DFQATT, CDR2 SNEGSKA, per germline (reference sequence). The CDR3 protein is CSAQGQGNTDTQYF. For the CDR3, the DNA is TGCAGTGCTCAAGGACAGGGGAACACAGATACGCAGTATTTT.

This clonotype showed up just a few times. The CDR3 DNA reads TGTGCCAGCAGTTTCGGGGACGAGGGGATCGAGCAGTACTTC. Translating it yields CASSFGDEGIEQYF. This rearrangement joins TRBV28 to TRBJ2-7; D assignment may be TRBD1 or TRBD2 (5 bases each). V lost 3 bases and J 6 bases, leaving 15 bases between the germline ends. Germline V gives CDR1 MDHEN, CDR2 SYDVKM. This CDR3 has 14 residues.

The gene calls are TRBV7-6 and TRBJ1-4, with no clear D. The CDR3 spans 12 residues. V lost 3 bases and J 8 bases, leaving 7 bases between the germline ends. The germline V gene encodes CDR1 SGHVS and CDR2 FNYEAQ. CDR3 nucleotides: TGTGCCAGCAGCTTCCTGGGGGAAAAACTGTTTTTT. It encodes CASSFLGEKLFF.

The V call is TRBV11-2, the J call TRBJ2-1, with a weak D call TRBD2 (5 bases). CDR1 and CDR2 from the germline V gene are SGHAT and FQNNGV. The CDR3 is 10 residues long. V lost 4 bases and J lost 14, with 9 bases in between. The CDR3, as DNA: TGTGCCAGCAGCTCTGAGGGAGAGTTCTTC. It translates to CASSSEGEFF. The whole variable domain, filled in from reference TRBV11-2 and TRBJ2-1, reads EAGVAQSPRYKIIEKRQSVAFWCNPISGHATLYWYQQILGQGPKLLIQFQNNGVVDDSQLPKDRFSAERLKGVDSTLKIQPAKLEDSAVYLCASSSEGEFFGPGTRLTVL.

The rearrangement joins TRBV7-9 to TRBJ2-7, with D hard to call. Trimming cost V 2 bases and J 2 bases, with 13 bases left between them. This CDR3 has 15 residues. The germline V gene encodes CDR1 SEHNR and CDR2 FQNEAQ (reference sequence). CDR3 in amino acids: CASSLSSGVAYEQYF. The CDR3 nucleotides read TGTGCCAGCAGCTTATCGTCCGGAGTGGCCTACGAGCAGTACTTC.

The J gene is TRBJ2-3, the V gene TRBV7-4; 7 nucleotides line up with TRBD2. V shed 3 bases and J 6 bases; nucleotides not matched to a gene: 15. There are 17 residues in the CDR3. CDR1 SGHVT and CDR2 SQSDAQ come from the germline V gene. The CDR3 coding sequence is TGTGCCAGCAGCTTCGCGTTCGGGGAGGGCCGGACGGATACGCAGTATTTT. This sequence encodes CASSFAFGEGRTDTQYF.

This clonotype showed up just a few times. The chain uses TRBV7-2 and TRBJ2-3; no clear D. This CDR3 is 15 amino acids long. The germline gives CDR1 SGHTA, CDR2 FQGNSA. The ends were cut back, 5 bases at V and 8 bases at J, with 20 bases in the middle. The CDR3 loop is CASSTNHIPSITQYF. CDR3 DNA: TGTGCCAGCAGCACCAACCATATTCCTTCAATTACGCAGTATTTT.

CDR3 sequence reads: CASSLGGFGYTF. The DNA of the CDR3 is TGTGCCAGCAGCTTAGGGGGGTTCGGCTACACCTTC. The V call is TRBV7-9, the J call TRBJ1-2; D is possibly TRBD1 (5 bases). The germline gives CDR1 SEHNR, CDR2 FQNEAQ (reference sequence). The CDR3 loop spans 12 amino acids. Trimming cost V 1 base and J 8 bases, with 8 bases left between them.

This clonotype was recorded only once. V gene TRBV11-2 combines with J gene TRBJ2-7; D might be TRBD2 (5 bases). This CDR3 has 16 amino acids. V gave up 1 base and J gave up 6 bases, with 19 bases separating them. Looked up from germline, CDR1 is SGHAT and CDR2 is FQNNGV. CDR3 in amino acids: CASSLGLQEAPGEQYF. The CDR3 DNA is TGTGCCAGCAGCTTAGGACTCCAGGAGGCGCCGGGCGAGCAGTACTTC.

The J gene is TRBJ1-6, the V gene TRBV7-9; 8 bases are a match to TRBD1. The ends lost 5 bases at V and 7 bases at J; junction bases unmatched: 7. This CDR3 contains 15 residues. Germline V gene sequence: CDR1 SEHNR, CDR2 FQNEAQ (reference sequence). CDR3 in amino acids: CASSRGQGENSPLHF. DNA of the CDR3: TGTGCCAGCAGCCGCGGACAGGGAGAAAATTCACCCCTCCACTTT.

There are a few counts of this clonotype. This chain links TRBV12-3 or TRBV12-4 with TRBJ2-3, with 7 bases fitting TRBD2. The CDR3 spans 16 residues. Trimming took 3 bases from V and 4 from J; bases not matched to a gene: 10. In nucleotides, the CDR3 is TGTGCCAGCAGTTTCCCGGGACTACCACGGGCAGATACGCAGTATTTT. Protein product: CASSFPGLPRADTQYF.

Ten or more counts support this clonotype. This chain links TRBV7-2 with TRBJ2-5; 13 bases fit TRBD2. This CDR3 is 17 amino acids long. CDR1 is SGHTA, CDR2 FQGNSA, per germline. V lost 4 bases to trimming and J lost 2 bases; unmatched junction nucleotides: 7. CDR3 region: CASSSGLAGNAQETQYF. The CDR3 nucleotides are TGTGCCAGCAGCTCGGGACTAGCGGGGAACGCGCAAGAGACCCAGTACTTC.

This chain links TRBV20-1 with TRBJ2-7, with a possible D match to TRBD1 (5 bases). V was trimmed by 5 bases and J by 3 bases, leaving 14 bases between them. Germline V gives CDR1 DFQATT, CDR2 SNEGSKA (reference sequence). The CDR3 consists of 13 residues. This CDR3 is CSALTDLHYEQYF. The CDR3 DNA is TGCAGTGCTTTGACAGATTTGCACTACGAGCAGTACTTC.

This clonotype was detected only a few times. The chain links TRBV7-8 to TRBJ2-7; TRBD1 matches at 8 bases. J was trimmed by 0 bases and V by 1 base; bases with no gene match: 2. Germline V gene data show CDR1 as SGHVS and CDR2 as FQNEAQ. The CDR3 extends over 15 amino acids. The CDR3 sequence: CASSLDRGNSYEQYF. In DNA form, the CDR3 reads TGTGCCAGCAGCTTAGACAGGGGGAACTCCTACGAGCAGTACTTC. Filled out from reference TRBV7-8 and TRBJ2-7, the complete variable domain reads GAGVSQSPRYKVAKRGQDVALRCDPISGHVSLFWYQQALGQGPEFLTYFQNEAQLDKSGLPSDRFFAERPEGSVSTLKIQRTQQEDSAVYLCASSLDRGNSYEQYFGPGTRLTVT.

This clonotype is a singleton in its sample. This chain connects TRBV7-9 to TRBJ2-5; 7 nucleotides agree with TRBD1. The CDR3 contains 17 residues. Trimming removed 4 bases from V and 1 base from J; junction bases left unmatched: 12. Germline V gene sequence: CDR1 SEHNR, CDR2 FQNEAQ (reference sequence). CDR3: CASSSGRAGGSQETQYF. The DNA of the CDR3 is TGTGCCAGCAGCTCCGGGCGTGCAGGGGGTAGCCAAGAGACCCAGTACTTC.

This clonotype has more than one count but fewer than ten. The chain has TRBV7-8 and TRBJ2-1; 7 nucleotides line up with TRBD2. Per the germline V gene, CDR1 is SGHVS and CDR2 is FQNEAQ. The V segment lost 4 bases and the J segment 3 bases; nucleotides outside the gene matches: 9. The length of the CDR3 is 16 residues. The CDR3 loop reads CASSSAGASYYNEQFF. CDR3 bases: TGTGCCAGCAGCTCCGCGGGAGCGTCCTACTACAATGAGCAGTTCTTC.

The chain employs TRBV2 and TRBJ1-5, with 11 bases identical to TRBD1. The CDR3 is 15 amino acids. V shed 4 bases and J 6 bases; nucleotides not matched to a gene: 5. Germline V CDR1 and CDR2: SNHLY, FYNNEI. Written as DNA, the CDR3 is TGTGCCAGCAGTGGGGGGACAGGGGGTTTTCAGCCCCAGCATTTT. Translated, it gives CASSGGTGGFQPQHF.

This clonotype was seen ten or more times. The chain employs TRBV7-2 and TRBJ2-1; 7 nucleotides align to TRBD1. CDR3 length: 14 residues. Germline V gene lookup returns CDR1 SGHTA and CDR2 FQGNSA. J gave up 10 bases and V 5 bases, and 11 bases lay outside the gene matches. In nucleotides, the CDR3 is TGTGCCAGCAGCGCCGAAACAGGGGTCAAAGAGCAGTTCTTC. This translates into CASSAETGVKEQFF.

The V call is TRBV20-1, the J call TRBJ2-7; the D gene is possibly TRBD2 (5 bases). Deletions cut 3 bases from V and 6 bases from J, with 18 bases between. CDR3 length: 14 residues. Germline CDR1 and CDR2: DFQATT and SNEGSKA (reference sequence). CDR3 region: CSASRPSSVAEQYF. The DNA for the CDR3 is TGCAGTGCTAGTCGGCCTAGTAGCGTGGCCGAGCAGTACTTC.